The 32 T cell receptor beta chains in this list originate from one sample, sequenced in a study of blood T cell repertoires in COVID-19. The assay was immunoSEQ multiplex PCR, and TCRdb's table has in-frame clones only and misses some. The data hold about 140,000 clones, with more than 75% observed a single time. Sequenced: peripheral blood. All receptors come from a human donor in a cohort sampled during active COVID-19.

This clone turned up a few times. The chain links TRBV30 to TRBJ1-2; the D gene is possibly TRBD1 (5 bases). CDR1 GTSNPN and CDR2 SVGIG come from the germline V gene (reference sequence). The CDR3 has 13 residues. V lost 0 bases, J lost 4 bases, and 9 bases lay in between. The CDR3 loop reads CAWSVGRAYGYTF. Written as DNA, the CDR3 is TGTGCCTGGAGTGTTGGCAGGGCCTATGGCTACACCTTC.

The genes are TRBV7-6 and TRBJ2-1; 12 bases agree with TRBD2. V lost 1 base to trimming and J lost 6 bases; unmatched junction nucleotides: 10. CDR1 is SGHVS and CDR2 is FNYEAQ in the germline V gene. This CDR3 has 18 amino acids. The chain's CDR3 is CASSLGQTSGSIPNEQFF. The DNA of the CDR3 is TGTGCCAGCAGCTTAGGACAGACTAGCGGGAGTATCCCCAATGAGCAGTTCTTC. The full variable domain, its missing parts supplied by reference TRBV7-6 and TRBJ2-1, is GAGVSQSPRYKVTKRGQDVALRCDPISGHVSLYWYRQALGQGPEFLTYFNYEAQQDKSGLPNDRFSAERPEGSISTLTIQRTEQRDSAMYRCASSLGQTSGSIPNEQFFGPGTRLTVL.

The V call is TRBV27, the J call TRBJ2-2, with TRBD2 matching 14 bases. The trim removed 5 bases at V and 1 base at J, leaving 6 bases unmatched. CDR3 size: 18 residues. The germline V gene has CDR1 MNHEY and CDR2 SMNVEV (reference sequence). CDR3 sequence: CASSHLTSGGGNTGELFF. CDR3 sequence (DNA): TGTGCCAGCAGTCACCTGACTAGCGGGGGGGGGAACACCGGGGAGCTGTTTTTT.

V gene TRBV7-6 combines with J gene TRBJ2-1; TRBD2 matches 11 bases. The CDR3 spans 16 residues. Germline assignment: CDR1 SGHVS and CDR2 FNYEAQ. The V and J ends lost 2 bases and 4 bases, in that order; junction bases with no gene match: 4. The CDR3 spells CASSLSGTSGYNEQFF. The CDR3 DNA reads as TGTGCCAGCAGCTTATCCGGGACTAGCGGATACAATGAGCAGTTCTTC.

The chain recombines TRBV27 with TRBJ2-1, with 8 positions matching TRBD2. Trimming removed 5 bases from V and 7 bases from J; junction bases left unmatched: 10. CDR3 size: 15 residues. Germline loops: CDR1 MNHEY, CDR2 SMNVEV (reference sequence). The CDR3 sequence is CASSDPGGWRNEQFF. The CDR3 DNA reads as TGTGCCAGCAGTGATCCGGGAGGGTGGAGGAATGAGCAGTTCTTC.

V is TRBV7-9 and J is TRBJ1-1; tentatively, D is TRBD1 (5 bases). There are 16 residues in the CDR3. Germline loops: CDR1 SEHNR, CDR2 FQNEAQ (reference sequence). The V end lost 3 bases, the J end lost 1 base, and 15 bases lay between the germline ends. CDR3 amino acids: CASSLRRGTKNTEAFF. The CDR3 DNA is TGTGCCAGCAGCTTGCGCCGGGGGACGAAGAACACTGAAGCTTTCTTT.

J is TRBJ2-6 and V is TRBV6-1, with D possibly TRBD2 on 6 matching bases. CDR1 is MNHNS and CDR2 is SASEGT in the germline V gene. The length of the CDR3 is 19 residues. Trimming took 0 bases from V and 6 from J, leaving 21 bases between them. The CDR3 nucleotides read TGTGCCAGCAGTGAAGCGTGGGGAGGTCCAGGAGGGTTGGCCAACGTCCTGACTTTC. This gives the protein CASSEAWGGPGGLANVLTF.

The rearrangement uses TRBV7-9 and TRBJ1-4, with D possibly TRBD1 on 6 matching bases. The CDR3 sequence is 16 residues long. V dropped 6 bases and J dropped 3 bases, with 17 bases sitting between them. Germline V CDR1 and CDR2: SEHNR, FQNEAQ (reference sequence). The chain's CDR3 is CASSSLGTSPNEKLFF. DNA for the CDR3: TGTGCCAGCAGTTCGCTTGGGACAAGCCCTAATGAAAAACTGTTTTTT.

V usage is TRBV7-8 and J usage is TRBJ2-3; 7 bases fit TRBD2. Germline lookup yields CDR1 SGHVS and CDR2 FQNEAQ. V trimming: 0 bases; J trimming: 2 bases; junction bases outside the gene matches: 5. The CDR3 contains 16 residues. The CDR3 DNA sequence: TGTGCCAGCAGCTTAGCCTCTAGCGGACACACAGATACGCAGTATTTT. Encoded protein: CASSLASSGHTDTQYF.

V and J are TRBV4-1 and TRBJ1-2, with TRBD1 as a possible D gene (5 bases). The germline gives CDR1 MGHRA, CDR2 YSYEKL. Trimming left V 0 bases short and J 4 bases short, with 12 bases between. The CDR3 has 15 amino acids. CDR3 nucleotides: TGCGCCAGCAGCCAAGATTTTAGACAGAGCTATGGCTACACCTTC. It specifies CASSQDFRQSYGYTF.

CDR3 amino acids: CASRETSGAYNEQFF. The CDR3 DNA is TGCGCCAGCAGGGAGACTAGCGGAGCCTACAATGAGCAGTTCTTC. This chain links TRBV10-2 with TRBJ2-1, with TRBD2 matching over 9 bases. Trimming at V came to 6 bases and at J to 2 bases, leaving 5 bases not matched to a gene. From germline, CDR1 is WSHSY and CDR2 SAAADI. This CDR3 is built from 15 residues.

V gene TRBV7-9 combines with J gene TRBJ1-4; tentatively, D is TRBD1 (5 bases). The CDR3 totals 14 residues. Trimming removed 4 bases at V and 7 bases at J, with 13 bases between. The germline V gene encodes CDR1 SEHNR and CDR2 FQNEAQ (reference sequence). The DNA for the CDR3 is TGTGCCAGCAGCTCGGGGGGGTATGGTGAAAAACTGTTTTTT. Amino acids: CASSSGGYGEKLFF.

The chain is built from TRBV5-6 and TRBJ2-3; TRBD2 matches 8 bases. V dropped 4 bases and J dropped 0; count of bases not matched to a gene: 7. The CDR3 is 16 residues long. Germline V gene sequence: CDR1 SGHDT, CDR2 YYEEEE. CDR3 residues: CASSPLSGGSTDTQYF. The CDR3 DNA is TGTGCCAGCAGCCCGTTATCGGGGGGGAGCACAGATACGCAGTATTTT.

This clone showed up just once. V gene TRBV28 combines with J gene TRBJ2-3; 11 bases line up with TRBD2. The V segment lost 5 bases and the J segment 7 bases; nucleotides outside the gene matches: 11. The CDR3 loop spans 16 amino acids. Looked up from germline, CDR1 is MDHEN and CDR2 is SYDVKM. DNA of the CDR3: TGTGCCAGCAGTCCCGAGGGGACTAGCGGTCTATATACGCAGTATTTT. This encodes CASSPEGTSGLYTQYF. The variable domain in full, with the rest retrieved from reference TRBV28 and TRBJ2-3, is DVKVTQSSRYLVKRTGEKVFLECVQDMDHENMFWYRQDPGLGLRLIYFSYDVKMKEKGDIPEGYSVSREKKERFSLILESASTNQTSMYLCASSPEGTSGLYTQYFGPGTRLTVL.

The V and J genes are TRBV28 and TRBJ1-1; D unresolved. The germline CDR1 and CDR2 sequences are MDHEN and SYDVKM. Trimming took 3 bases from V and 1 from J, leaving 6 bases between them. CDR3 size: 13 residues. CDR3 residues: CASSFVRNTEAFF. The DNA for the CDR3 is TGTGCCAGCAGTTTCGTCCGGAACACTGAAGCTTTCTTT.

The chain recombines TRBV27 with TRBJ1-6; 8 bases are a match to TRBD1. The trim removed 7 bases at V and 1 base at J, leaving 9 bases unmatched. The CDR3 runs 17 residues. Germline CDR1 MNHEY, CDR2 SMNVEV (reference sequence). The CDR3 region is CASIQFGDRSYNSPLHF. CDR3 nucleotides: TGTGCCAGCATTCAGTTCGGGGACAGGTCCTATAATTCACCCCTCCACTTT.

The gene calls are TRBV18 and TRBJ2-7; 9 bases are shared with TRBD1. V lost 0 bases to trimming and J lost 3 bases; unmatched junction nucleotides: 9. Germline assignment: CDR1 KGHSH and CDR2 LQKENI. The CDR3 length is 17 residues. CDR3 sequence: CASSPPRAGTGNYEQYF. The CDR3 DNA reads as TGTGCCAGCTCACCACCGCGTGCCGGGACAGGGAACTACGAGCAGTACTTC.

The chain joins TRBV5-1 to TRBJ2-7; perhaps TRBD2 as D (6 bases). Germline CDR1 and CDR2: SGHRS and YFSETQ. V was trimmed by 3 bases and J by 2 bases, leaving 12 bases between them. The CDR3 length is 14 residues. In DNA form, the CDR3 reads TGCGCCAGCAGCTCTCTAGCGCGTACCTACGAGCAGTACTTC. This sequence encodes CASSSLARTYEQYF.

This chain joins TRBV6-2 or TRBV6-3 and TRBJ1-3; D gene uncertain. The V end was cut by 2 bases, the J end by 4 bases, with 12 bases between. Germline V gene lookup returns CDR1 MNHEY and CDR2 SVGEGT. The CDR3 runs to 15 residues. The CDR3 DNA reads TGTGCCAGCAGTTACCCCGCGGGTGCAGGAAACACCATATATTTT. It codes for CASSYPAGAGNTIYF.

This clone turned up a few times. The V call is TRBV7-9, the J call TRBJ2-3; a weak D match, TRBD1 (6 bases). The CDR3 has 16 residues. V was shortened by 1 base and J by 2 bases, with 13 bases between the two germline ends. Per germline, CDR1 SEHNR and CDR2 FQNEAQ (reference sequence). The CDR3 reads CASSLGQGPPTDTQYF. In DNA, the CDR3 is TGTGCCAGCAGCTTAGGTCAGGGGCCACCCACAGATACGCAGTATTTT.

The V and J genes are TRBV5-1 and TRBJ2-1, with 9 positions matching TRBD2. CDR3 length: 14 amino acids. V trimming: 4 bases; J trimming: 8 bases; junction bases outside the gene matches: 7. CDR1 and CDR2 from the germline V gene are SGHRS and YFSETQ. CDR3 DNA: TGCGCCAGCAGCCGGGGACTAGCCGCTGATGAGCAGTTCTTC. Translating gives CASSRGLAADEQFF.

This rearrangement joins TRBV7-4 to TRBJ1-5; 7 bases agree with TRBD1. CDR3 size: 17 residues. Germline V gene data show CDR1 as SGHVT and CDR2 as SQSDAQ. With 5 bases clipped from V and 0 bases from J, the junction kept 10 bases outside the gene matches. The CDR3, as DNA: TGTGCCAGCAGCATACGACAGGGCAAGTATAGCAATCAGCCCCAGCATTTT. Translation: CASSIRQGKYSNQPQHF.

The rearrangement joins TRBV24-1 to TRBJ2-1; TRBD2 matches 10 bases. Germline assignment: CDR1 KGHDR and CDR2 SFDVKD. This CDR3 has 18 residues. With 2 bases clipped from V and 10 bases from J, the junction kept 16 bases outside the gene matches. The CDR3 bases are TGTGCCACCAGTGATTCGGTGAAAGACTGGCGAGCGGGAGGGGAGCAGTTCTTC. It codes for CATSDSVKDWRAGGEQFF.

The chain joins TRBV18 to TRBJ1-4; 7 positions agree with TRBD1. Looked up from germline, CDR1 is KGHSH and CDR2 is LQKENI. J was trimmed by 4 bases and V by 6 bases; bases with no gene match: 5. The CDR3 spans 14 residues. The chain's CDR3 is CASSRGQLNEKLFF. The CDR3, as DNA: TGTGCCAGCTCGCGGGGACAGCTTAATGAAAAACTGTTTTTT.

This chain connects TRBV15 to TRBJ1-4; D gene uncertain. The CDR3 runs to 16 residues. Trimming took 0 bases from V and 1 from J, leaving 9 bases between them. Germline V gene lookup returns CDR1 LNHNV and CDR2 YYDKDF (reference sequence). CDR3 protein: CATSRDPSGTNEKLFF. Written as DNA, the CDR3 is TGTGCCACCAGCAGAGATCCCTCAGGAACTAATGAAAAACTGTTTTTT.

The count of this clone is one. This chain joins TRBV5-1 and TRBJ1-1; 8 bases fit TRBD1. The CDR3 is 14 amino acids. The junction had 9 bases not matched to a gene; V was cut back by 6 bases and J by 5 bases. Germline V lookup: CDR1 SGHRS, CDR2 YFSETQ. The CDR3 spells CASIGNTGGTEAFF. CDR3 bases: TGCGCCAGCATAGGGAATACAGGGGGGACTGAAGCTTTCTTT.

The rearrangement joins TRBV9 to TRBJ2-3; 7 bases line up with TRBD2. The CDR3 totals 20 residues. Trimming took 4 bases from V and 2 from J; bases not matched to a gene: 22. Germline V lookup: CDR1 SGDLS, CDR2 YYNGEE. The CDR3 nucleotides read TGTGCCAGCAGCCCAACGGGCGGGATCGAGTGGGGGGGGACCACAGATACGCAGTATTTT. Its translation: CASSPTGGIEWGGTTDTQYF.

The chain has TRBV13 and TRBJ2-2, with 8 positions matching TRBD2. The V and J ends lost 4 bases and 7 bases, in that order; junction bases with no gene match: 5. CDR1 is PRHDT and CDR2 is FYEKMQ in the germline V gene (reference sequence). The CDR3 loop spans 14 amino acids. CDR3: CASSSGGGGGELFF. CDR3 bases: TGTGCCAGCAGCTCCGGGGGGGGCGGCGGGGAGCTGTTTTTT.

V and J are TRBV2 and TRBJ1-5, with a possible D match to TRBD1 (6 bases). CDR3 length equals 15 residues. V was clipped by 3 bases and J by 7 bases, with 16 bases between them. Germline V lookup: CDR1 SNHLY, CDR2 FYNNEI. CDR3 coding DNA: TGTGCCAGCAGTGATGCGACAGGTCCGGGACAGCCCCAGCATTTT. Its translation is CASSDATGPGQPQHF.

This clone occurred a few times. J is TRBJ1-5 and V is TRBV7-6; D may be TRBD1 (6 bases). The ends were cut back, 1 base at V and 6 bases at J, with 10 bases in the middle. The CDR3 runs to 14 residues. CDR1 SGHVS and CDR2 FNYEAQ come from the germline V gene. In DNA form, the CDR3 reads TGTGCCAGCAGCTTAGTCCCAGGGGCTCAGCCCCAGCATTTT. This codes for CASSLVPGAQPQHF.

This clone occurred a few times. The J gene is TRBJ1-1, the V gene TRBV27, with a possible D match to TRBD1 (6 bases). CDR3 size: 12 residues. Germline V lookup: CDR1 MNHEY, CDR2 SMNVEV (reference sequence). Trimming removed 2 bases from V and 9 bases from J, with 10 bases in between. DNA for the CDR3: TGTGCCAGCAGTTTACAGGGGCGTCAAGCTTTCTTT. It translates to CASSLQGRQAFF.

The chain joins TRBV19 to TRBJ1-5; D is undetermined. V was clipped by 6 bases and J by 0 bases, with 9 bases between them. The CDR3 loop spans 14 amino acids. The germline V gene has CDR1 LNHDA and CDR2 SQIVND (reference sequence). The CDR3 protein is CASRRDYSNQPQHF. DNA of the CDR3: TGTGCCAGTAGGCGAGATTATAGCAATCAGCCCCAGCATTTT.